A single sample gave rise to the 4 T cell receptor beta chains below, sequenced in a study of CD4 T cells in relation to SARS-CoV-2 and coronaviruses. Unexposed donor CD4+ T cells date from about 2011-2018, before the COVID-19 pandemic. Method: immunoSEQ multiplex PCR; TCRdb's copy keeps in-frame clones and lacks some. Among about 65,000 clones listed, 85% to 90% were seen once. The sequencing input was memory CD4+ T cells from PBMCs. These receptors all come from a human donor in good health.

The V call is TRBV19, the J call TRBJ2-3, with TRBD1 matching over 7 bases. The V segment lost 6 bases and the J segment 0 bases; nucleotides outside the gene matches: 18. Germline assignment: CDR1 LNHDA and CDR2 SQIVND (reference sequence). This CDR3 is 19 amino acids long. CDR3 coding DNA: TGTGCCAGTAGCAATAACCACAGGGGACCCGACTCTAGCACAGATACGCAGTATTTT. It specifies CASSNNHRGPDSSTDTQYF.

The chain joins TRBV11-2 to TRBJ1-1; the D gene is possibly TRBD1 (6 bases). Germline V gene data show CDR1 as SGHAT and CDR2 as FQNNGV. The CDR3 covers 17 residues. The ends were cut back, 4 bases at V and 2 bases at J, with 20 bases in the middle. CDR3 bases: TGTGCCAGCAGCTCACAGGGAACGAGAACGCTTAACACTGAAGCTTTCTTT. Amino acids: CASSSQGTRTLNTEAFF.

This clone was recorded only once. The chain joins TRBV7-2 to TRBJ2-7; D ambiguous. Trimming pared 1 base from V and 1 base from J, leaving 11 bases between. This CDR3 has 15 amino acids. Germline V lookup: CDR1 SGHTA, CDR2 FQGNSA. The CDR3: CASSLVYGQSYEQYF. In DNA, the CDR3 is TGTGCCAGCAGCTTAGTCTACGGGCAGTCCTACGAGCAGTACTTC.

In this sample, this clone is medium-sized (0.01 to 0.1%). This chain connects TRBV28 to TRBJ1-1, with unresolved D. The germline V and J ends were trimmed by 5 bases and 4 bases, with 14 bases remaining between them. This CDR3 contains 14 residues. Germline assignment: CDR1 MDHEN and CDR2 SYDVKM. CDR3 in DNA: TGTGCCAGCAGTCCAACACAAGGGCGCACTGAAGCTTTCTTT. Its protein product is CASSPTQGRTEAFF. The full variable domain, its missing parts supplied by reference TRBV28 and TRBJ1-1, is DVKVTQSSRYLVKRTGEKVFLECVQDMDHENMFWYRQDPGLGLRLIYFSYDVKMKEKGDIPEGYSVSREKKERFSLILESASTNQTSMYLCASSPTQGRTEAFFGQGTRLTVV.